The sequence of this TCR beta chain was determined in a study of blood T cell repertoires in COVID-19. On the study more broadly: Material from acute and convalescent COVID-19 was sourced from the United States, Italy and Spain. The analysed material was cDNA or gDNA that came from T cells, B-cell-depleted T cells, or PBMCs.

This CDR3 is 14 amino acids long. The V gene's germline CDR1 is LNHDA and CDR2 SQIVND (reference sequence). The V gene lost 3 bases and the J gene lost 2 bases, with 11 bases spanning the gap. Authors' processing steps: Scientists estimated how many nucleated cells there were by amplifying reference gene primers. This table comes from immunoSEQ multiplex PCR, and its TCRdb copy is limited to in-frame clones, with some not included. The DNA gave D and trimming, while V, J and clone size come from that table. The repertoire has under 150,000 clones, 80% of them found once; the top ten carry approximately 1.8%.

Sequencing was performed on peripheral blood. The gene calls are TRBV19 and TRBJ2-7, with a weak D call TRBD2 (5 bases). This TCR was recovered from an older man with acute or convalescent COVID-19. CDR3 coding DNA: TGTGCCAGTAGTATTGCCGGAGCGGCCTACGAGCAGTACTTC. Translated, it gives CASSIAGAAYEQYF.